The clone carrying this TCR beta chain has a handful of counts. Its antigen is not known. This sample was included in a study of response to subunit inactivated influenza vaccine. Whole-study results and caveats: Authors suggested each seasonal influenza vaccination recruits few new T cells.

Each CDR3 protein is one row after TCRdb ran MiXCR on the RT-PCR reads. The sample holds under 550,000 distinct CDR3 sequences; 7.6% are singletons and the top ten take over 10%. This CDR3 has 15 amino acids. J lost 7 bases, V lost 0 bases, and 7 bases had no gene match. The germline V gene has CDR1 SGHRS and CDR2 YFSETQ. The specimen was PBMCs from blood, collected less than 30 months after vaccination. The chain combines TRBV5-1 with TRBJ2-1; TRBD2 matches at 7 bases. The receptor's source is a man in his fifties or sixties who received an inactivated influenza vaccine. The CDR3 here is CASSLVGGRVNEQFF. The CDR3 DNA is TGCGCCAGCAGCTTGGTTGGCGGGAGAGTGAATGAGCAGTTCTTC.